A selection of T cell receptor beta chains follows, all from one sample in a study of cytomegalovirus exposure and HLA in healthy donors. The assay was immunoSEQ multiplex PCR, and TCRdb's table has in-frame clones only and misses some. The data show roughly 45,000 clones, 60% to 70% seen once. The specimen sequenced was PBMCs. The source is a man in his fifties or sixties in good health and CMV-seropositive. Both conserved end residues are part of each CDR3. The order of the fields is D gene, V gene, clone size, J gene, CDR3 DNA, CDR3 protein. D genes are given only for firm matches. Part of the rows lack a size; the others show once, few, many or a class for expanded clones.

>-|TRBV15|-|TRBJ2-1
TGTGCCACCAGCAGAAGCGGGGAGCAGTTCTTC
CATSRSGEQFF
>-|TRBV7-3|-|TRBJ1-1
TGTGCCAGCAGCTTAATGGCAGGAAACACTGAAGCTTTCTTT
CASSLMAGNTEAFF
>TRBD2|TRBV4-3|-|TRBJ2-1
TGCGCCAGCAGCCAAGATTGGGGGGGTGAGCAGTTCTTC
CASSQDWGGEQFF
>-|TRBV6-1|-|TRBJ1-4
TGTGCCAGCAGTGACTTAGGGGGTGGTGAAAAACTGTTTTTT
CASSDLGGGEKLFF
>-|TRBV27|-|TRBJ1-1
TGTGCCAGCAGCAGAGGGAACACTGAAGCTTTCTTT
CASSRGNTEAFF
>-|TRBV7-2|few|TRBJ2-1
TGTGCCAGCAGCCTAGGGGGGGGGCGCCATGAGCAGTTCTTC
CASSLGGGRHEQFF
>-|TRBV9|-|TRBJ1-5
TGTGCCAGCAGCGTAGGTCAGGAGGATCAGCCCCAGCATTTT
CASSVGQEDQPQHF
>TRBD2|TRBV2|-|TRBJ2-1
TGTGCCAGCAGTGTAGAACTAGCGGACAATGAGCAGTTCTTC
CASSVELADNEQFF
>TRBD2|TRBV12-5|-|TRBJ2-7
TGTGCTAGTGGTTTGGCAGCGGGGACCTACGAGCAGTACTTC
CASGLAAGTYEQYF
>-|TRBV5-1|-|TRBJ2-3
TGCGCCAGCAGACCGCAGGCTAGCACAGATACGCAGTATTTT
CASRPQASTDTQYF
>TRBD1|TRBV10-3|-|TRBJ1-1
TGTGCCATCAGGGGACAGGGGGACACTGAAGCTTTCTTT
CAIRGQGDTEAFF